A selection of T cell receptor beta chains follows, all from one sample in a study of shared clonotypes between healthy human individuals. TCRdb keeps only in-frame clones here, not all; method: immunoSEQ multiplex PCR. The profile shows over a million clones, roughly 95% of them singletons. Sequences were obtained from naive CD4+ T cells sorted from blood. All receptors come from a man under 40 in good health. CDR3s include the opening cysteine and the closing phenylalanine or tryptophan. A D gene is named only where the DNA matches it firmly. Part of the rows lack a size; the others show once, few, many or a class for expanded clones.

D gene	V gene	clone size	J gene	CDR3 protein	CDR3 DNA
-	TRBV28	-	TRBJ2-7	CASSLGRAYEQYF	TGTGCCAGCAGTTTGGGCCGAGCCTACGAGCAGTACTTC
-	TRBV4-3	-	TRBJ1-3	CASSQGREYGNTIYF	TGCGCCAGCAGCCAAGGGAGGGAGTATGGAAACACCATATATTTT
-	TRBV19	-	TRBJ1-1	CASSIRQATEAFF	TGTGCCAGTAGTATCAGGCAGGCCACTGAAGCTTTCTTT
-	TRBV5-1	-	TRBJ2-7	CASSLQVTALYEQYF	TGCGCCAGCAGCTTGCAAGTGACAGCTTTGTACGAGCAGTACTTC
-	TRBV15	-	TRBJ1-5	CATSRVGSGGNQPQHF	TGTGCCACCAGCAGAGTAGGGTCAGGGGGCAATCAGCCCCAGCATTTT
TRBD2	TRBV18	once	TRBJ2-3	CASSPRTSGIDTQYF	TGTGCCAGCTCACCGAGAACTAGCGGGATTGATACGCAGTATTTT
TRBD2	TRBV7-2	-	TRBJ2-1	CASSRLAVTYNEQFF	TGTGCCAGCAGCCGGCTAGCGGTTACCTACAATGAGCAGTTCTTC
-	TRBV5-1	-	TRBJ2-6	CASSLGGRRSGANVLTF	TGCGCCAGCAGCTTGGGGGGACGGCGCTCTGGGGCCAACGTCCTGACTTTC
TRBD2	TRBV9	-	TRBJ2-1	CASSLGTSGRSYNEQFF	TGTGCCAGCAGCTTAGGGACTAGCGGGAGATCCTACAATGAGCAGTTCTTC
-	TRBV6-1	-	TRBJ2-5	CASSEAPGEQETQYF	TGTGCCAGCAGTGAAGCGCCTGGGGAACAAGAGACCCAGTACTTC
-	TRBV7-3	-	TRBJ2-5	CASSHRAQETQYF	TGTGCCAGCAGCCACCGGGCCCAAGAGACCCAGTACTTC
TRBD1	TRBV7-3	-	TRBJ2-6	CASSPRTGGLPLEANVLTF	TGTGCCAGCAGCCCTCGGACAGGGGGACTTCCGTTAGAGGCCAACGTCCTGACTTTC
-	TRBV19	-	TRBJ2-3	CASSTLAASTDTQYF	TGTGCCAGTAGTACCTTAGCGGCTAGCACAGATACGCAGTATTTT
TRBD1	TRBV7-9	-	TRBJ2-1	CASSLAGQGTYEQFF	TGTGCCAGCAGCTTAGCGGGACAGGGTACCTATGAGCAGTTCTTC
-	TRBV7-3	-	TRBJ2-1	CASSLKVRGGNEQFF	TGTGCCAGCAGCTTAAAAGTGAGGGGCGGGAATGAGCAGTTCTTC
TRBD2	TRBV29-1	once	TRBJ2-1	CSVDSSGRGNEQFF	TGCAGCGTTGATTCTAGCGGGAGGGGTAATGAGCAGTTCTTC
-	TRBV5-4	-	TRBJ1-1	CASSLRGTDTEAFF	TGTGCCAGCAGCTTGAGGGGTACCGACACTGAAGCTTTCTTT
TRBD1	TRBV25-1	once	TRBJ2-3	CASSEYGQVTDTQYF	TGTGCCAGCAGTGAATACGGACAGGTTACAGATACGCAGTATTTT
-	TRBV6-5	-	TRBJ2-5	CASSYFETQYF	TGTGCCAGCAGTTATTTTGAGACCCAGTACTTC